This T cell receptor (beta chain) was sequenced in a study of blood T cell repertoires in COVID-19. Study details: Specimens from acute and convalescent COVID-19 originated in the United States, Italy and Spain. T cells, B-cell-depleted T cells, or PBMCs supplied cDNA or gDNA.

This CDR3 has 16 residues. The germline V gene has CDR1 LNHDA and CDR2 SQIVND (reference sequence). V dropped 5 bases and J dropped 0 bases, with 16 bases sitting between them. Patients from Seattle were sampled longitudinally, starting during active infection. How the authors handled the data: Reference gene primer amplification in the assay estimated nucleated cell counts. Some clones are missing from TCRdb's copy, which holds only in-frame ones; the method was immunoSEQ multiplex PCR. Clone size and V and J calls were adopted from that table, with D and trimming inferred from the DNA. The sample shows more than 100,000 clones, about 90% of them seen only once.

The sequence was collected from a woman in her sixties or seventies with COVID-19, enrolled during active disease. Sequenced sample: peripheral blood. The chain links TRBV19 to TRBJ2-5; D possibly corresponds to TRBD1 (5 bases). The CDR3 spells CASSASQDWYQETQYF. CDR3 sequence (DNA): TGTGCCAGTAGTGCGTCACAGGATTGGTACCAAGAGACCCAGTACTTC.